This TCR beta chain is drawn from a study of shared clonotypes between healthy human individuals. Overall study results and limits: Clonotypes that were shared across a few donors made up about 5.1% of naive CD4 clonotypes. Owing to a small donor count, the genetic and exposure-history diversity represented was limited.

Trimming removed 3 bases at V and 9 bases at J, with 17 bases between. Germline CDR1 reads KGHSH; CDR2 reads LQKENI. The length of the CDR3 is 14 residues. A remark on this clone: The antigen is undetermined.

The method was immunoSEQ multiplex PCR; TCRdb's version includes in-frame clones alone and lacks a portion of them. The data contain about a million clones, roughly 80% of them singletons. The chain carries TRBV18 and TRBJ1-1, with D maybe TRBD1 (5 bases). The receptor was isolated from a young man in good health. Some clones in this sample may be carry-over from other donors' samples. Input material: memory CD4+ T cells from PBMCs. Subset reported: CD45RA-negative fraction. CDR3 bases: TGTGCCAGCTCACCTGGGACGGGAACGTTCCAAGCTTTCTTT. Translation gives CASSPGTGTFQAFF.